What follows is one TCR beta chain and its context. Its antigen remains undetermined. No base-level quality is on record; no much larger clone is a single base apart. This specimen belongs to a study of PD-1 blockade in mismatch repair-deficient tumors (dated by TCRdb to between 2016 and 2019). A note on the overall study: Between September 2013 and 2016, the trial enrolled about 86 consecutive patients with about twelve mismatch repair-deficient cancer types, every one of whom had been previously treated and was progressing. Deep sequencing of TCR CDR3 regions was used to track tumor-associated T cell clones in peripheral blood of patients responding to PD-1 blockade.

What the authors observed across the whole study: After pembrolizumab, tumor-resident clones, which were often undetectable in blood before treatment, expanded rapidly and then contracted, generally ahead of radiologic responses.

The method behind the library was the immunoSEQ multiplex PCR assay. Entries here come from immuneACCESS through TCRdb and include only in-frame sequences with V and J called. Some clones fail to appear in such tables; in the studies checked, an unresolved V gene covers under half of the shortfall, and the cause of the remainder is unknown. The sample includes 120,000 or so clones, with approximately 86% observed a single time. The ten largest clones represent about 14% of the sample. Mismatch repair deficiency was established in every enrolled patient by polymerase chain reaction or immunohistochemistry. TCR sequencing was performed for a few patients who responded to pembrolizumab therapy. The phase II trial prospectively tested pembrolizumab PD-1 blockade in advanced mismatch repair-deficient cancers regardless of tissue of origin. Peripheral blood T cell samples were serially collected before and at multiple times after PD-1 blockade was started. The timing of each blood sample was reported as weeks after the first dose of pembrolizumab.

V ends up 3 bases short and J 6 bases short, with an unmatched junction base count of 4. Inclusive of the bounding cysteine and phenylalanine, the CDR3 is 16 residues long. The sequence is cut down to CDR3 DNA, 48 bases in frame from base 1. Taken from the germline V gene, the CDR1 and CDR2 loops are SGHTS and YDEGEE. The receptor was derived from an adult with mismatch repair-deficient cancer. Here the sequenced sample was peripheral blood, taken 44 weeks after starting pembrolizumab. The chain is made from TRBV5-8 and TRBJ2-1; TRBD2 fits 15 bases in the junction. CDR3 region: CASSWQGLAGGNEQFF. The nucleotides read TGTGCCAGCAGCTGGCAGGGACTAGCGGGAGGCAATGAGCAGTTCTTC.